The next 14 T cell receptor beta chains were all read from a single sample in a study of PD-1 blockade in classical Hodgkin lymphoma. As to time point: cycle 4 day 1 (C4D1), after 5 to 7 weeks of nivolumab. Relapse after autologous stem cell transplantation occurred in every patient, and brentuximab vedotin exposure varied. Some clones are missing from TCRdb's copy, which holds only in-frame ones; the method was immunoSEQ multiplex PCR. The data show approximately 29,000 clones, about four fifths seen once. The specimen was peripheral blood mononuclear cells (PBMCs), collected before the fourth cycle of nivolumab. Receptors originate from a human donor with classical Hodgkin lymphoma.

The chain joins TRBV19 to TRBJ1-2; TRBD1 is a possible D gene (5 bases). This CDR3 has 12 residues. CDR1 and CDR2 from the germline V gene are LNHDA and SQIVND (reference sequence). V lost 7 bases, J lost 8 bases, and 14 bases lay in between. The CDR3 nucleotides are TGTGCCAGTACGAGGGGAAATCTCGGCTACACCTTC. Translated: CASTRGNLGYTF.

This clone was seen a handful of times. V gene TRBV5-4 combines with J gene TRBJ2-3; a possible D gene is TRBD2 (6 bases). Germline V lookup: CDR1 SGHNT, CDR2 YYREEE (reference sequence). V was cut by 4 bases and J by 3 bases, with 15 bases left in between. The CDR3 spans 15 residues. For the CDR3, the DNA is TGTGCCAGCAGCACCCCAACTAGCTCAACAGATACGCAGTATTTT. This encodes CASSTPTSSTDTQYF.

The genes are TRBV5-1 and TRBJ2-3; 12 nucleotides match TRBD2. Unmatched junction bases numbered 3, after V lost 4 bases and J lost 3 bases. The CDR3 is made up of 15 amino acids. CDR1 is SGHRS, CDR2 YFSETQ, per germline. The CDR3 DNA follows: TGCGCCAGCAGCCCTGGACTAGCGGGAACAGATACGCAGTATTTT. Its translation is CASSPGLAGTDTQYF.

The chain is built from TRBV11-2 and TRBJ2-7, with 9 bases fitting TRBD2. CDR1 and CDR2 (germline): SGHAT, FQNNGV. The CDR3 runs 15 residues. J gave up 3 bases and V 5 bases, and 8 bases lay outside the gene matches. The CDR3 loop is CASSITSGPSYEQYF. CDR3 nucleotides: TGTGCCAGCAGCATAACTAGCGGGCCAAGCTACGAGCAGTACTTC. The variable domain in full, with the rest retrieved from reference TRBV11-2 and TRBJ2-7, is EAGVAQSPRYKIIEKRQSVAFWCNPISGHATLYWYQQILGQGPKLLIQFQNNGVVDDSQLPKDRFSAERLKGVDSTLKIQPAKLEDSAVYLCASSITSGPSYEQYFGPGTRLTVT.

The rearrangement uses TRBV7-2 and TRBJ2-7; 11 bases fit TRBD2. CDR1 and CDR2 (germline): SGHTA, FQGNSA. The V segment lost 2 bases and the J segment 3 bases; nucleotides outside the gene matches: 3. This CDR3 is 15 amino acids long. The CDR3 spells CASSLTTSGIYEQYF. CDR3 DNA: TGTGCCAGCAGCTTAACGACTAGCGGGATCTACGAGCAGTACTTC. Together with reference TRBV7-2 and TRBJ2-7, the CDR3 gives the full variable domain: GAGVSQSPSNKVTEKGKDVELRCDPISGHTALYWYRQSLGQGLEFLIYFQGNSAPDKSGLPSDRFSAERTGGSVSTLTIQRTQQEDSAVYLCASSLTTSGIYEQYFGPGTRLTVT.

The J gene is TRBJ2-5, the V gene TRBV19, with D unresolved. CDR3 length: 12 residues. Germline CDR1 reads LNHDA; CDR2 reads SQIVND (reference sequence). V lost 6 bases to trimming and J lost 5 bases, with 10 bases between them. This CDR3 is CASSGFRETQYF. In DNA form, the CDR3 reads TGTGCCAGTAGCGGGTTCCGGGAGACCCAGTACTTC.

The rearrangement uses TRBV30 and TRBJ2-1; possibly TRBD2 for D (5 bases). The germline V and J ends were trimmed by 1 base and 10 bases, with 14 bases remaining between them. Germline assignment: CDR1 GTSNPN and CDR2 SVGIG (reference sequence). The CDR3 has 13 residues. The CDR3 nucleotides are TGTGCCTGGAGTGACACTGGACGAGGGGAGCAGTTCTTC. Its translation is CAWSDTGRGEQFF.

V is TRBV2 and J is TRBJ2-1; 12 nucleotides match TRBD2. Germline CDR1 SNHLY, CDR2 FYNNEI. The trim removed 7 bases at V and 1 base at J, leaving 23 bases unmatched. This CDR3 has 22 amino acids. This CDR3 is CASKARTSTLWGLAGSYNEQFF. The CDR3 coding sequence is TGTGCCAGCAAGGCTAGGACCTCAACATTGTGGGGACTAGCGGGTTCCTACAATGAGCAGTTCTTC.

The chain recombines TRBV19 with TRBJ1-4; tentatively, D is TRBD1 (6 bases). CDR1 and CDR2 (germline): LNHDA, SQIVND (reference sequence). V lost 3 bases and J lost 8, with 16 bases in between. The CDR3 loop spans 15 amino acids. The chain's CDR3 is CASSIGGASTEKLFF. CDR3 bases: TGTGCCAGTAGTATCGGGGGCGCGTCTACCGAAAAACTGTTTTTT.

The V gene is TRBV7-8, the J gene TRBJ2-7; TRBD1 agrees at 10 bases. The germline CDR1 and CDR2 sequences are SGHVS and FQNEAQ. Trimming took 5 bases from V and 5 from J; bases not matched to a gene: 6. The CDR3 consists of 14 residues. CDR3 in amino acids: CASSRGQGVHEQYF. The CDR3 DNA reads as TGTGCCAGCAGCCGCGGACAGGGGGTCCACGAGCAGTACTTC.

The rearrangement uses TRBV15 and TRBJ1-3; the match to TRBD1 covers 8 bases. CDR1 and CDR2 (germline): LNHNV, YYDKDF (reference sequence). CDR3 length: 16 amino acids. Unmatched junction bases numbered 6, after V lost 5 bases and J lost 0 bases. The CDR3 protein is CATSERDRYSGNTIYF. CDR3 bases: TGTGCCACCAGCGAACGGGACAGGTACTCTGGAAACACCATATATTTT.

The DNA of the CDR3 is TGTGCCAGCAGCTTAGGTTTCGGGCAGTCAAAAGAGACCCAGTACTTC. This gives the protein CASSLGFGQSKETQYF. The chain links TRBV7-2 to TRBJ2-5; no clear D. CDR1 SGHTA and CDR2 FQGNSA come from the germline V gene. This CDR3 contains 16 residues. V lost 1 base and J lost 3, with 15 bases in between.

This clone was detected a few times. The J gene is TRBJ2-7, the V gene TRBV27; TRBD1 matches 10 bases. The trim removed 5 bases at V and 5 bases at J, leaving 6 bases unmatched. The CDR3 has 14 residues. Germline-derived CDR1 and CDR2 are MNHEY and SMNVEV (reference sequence). The CDR3 region is CASSADRGQHEQYF. The CDR3 region has the DNA TGTGCCAGCAGTGCTGACAGGGGGCAGCACGAGCAGTACTTC.

The chain employs TRBV5-6 and TRBJ2-1, with unresolved D. The CDR3 runs to 14 residues. Trimming stripped 3 bases from V and 2 bases from J, with 9 bases between. Looked up from germline, CDR1 is SGHDT and CDR2 is YYEEEE. CDR3 DNA: TGTGCCAGCAGCTACCCACGGGCCTACAATGAGCAGTTCTTC. Translating gives CASSYPRAYNEQFF.